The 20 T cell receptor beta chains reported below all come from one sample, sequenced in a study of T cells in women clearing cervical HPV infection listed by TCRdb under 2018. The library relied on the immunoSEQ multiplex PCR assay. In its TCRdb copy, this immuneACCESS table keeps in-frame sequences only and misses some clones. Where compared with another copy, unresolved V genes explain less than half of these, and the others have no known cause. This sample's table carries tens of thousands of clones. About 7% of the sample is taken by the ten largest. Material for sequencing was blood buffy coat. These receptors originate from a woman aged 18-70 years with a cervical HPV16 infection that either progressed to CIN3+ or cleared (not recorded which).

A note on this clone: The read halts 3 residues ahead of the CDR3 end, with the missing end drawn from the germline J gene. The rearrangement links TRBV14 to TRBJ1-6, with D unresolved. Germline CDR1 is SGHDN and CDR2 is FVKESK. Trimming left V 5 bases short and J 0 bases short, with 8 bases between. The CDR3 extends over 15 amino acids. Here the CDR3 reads CASSGRRSYNSPLHF. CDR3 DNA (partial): TGTGCCAGCAGCGGGCGACGCTCCTATAATTCACCC.

CDR3 DNA, as far as it was read: TGTGCCAGCAGCTTAAGACAAAATAATGAAAAG. Protein sequence: CASSLRQNNEK. The whole CDR3 sequence is CASSLRQNNEKLFF. V and J are TRBV7-9 and TRBJ2-2; D gene ambiguous. The read halts 3 residues ahead of the CDR3 end, with the missing end drawn from the germline J gene. CDR3 length: 14 residues. Germline V lookup: CDR1 SEHNR, CDR2 FQNEAQ (reference sequence).

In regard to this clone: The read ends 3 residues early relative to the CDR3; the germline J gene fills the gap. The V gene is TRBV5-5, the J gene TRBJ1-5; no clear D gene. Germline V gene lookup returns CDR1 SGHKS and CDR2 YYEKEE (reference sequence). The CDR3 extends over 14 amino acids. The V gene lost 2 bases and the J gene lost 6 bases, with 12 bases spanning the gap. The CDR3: CASSFIIAGQPQHF. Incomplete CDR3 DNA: TGTGCCAGCAGCTTTATCATAGCCGGTCAGCCC.

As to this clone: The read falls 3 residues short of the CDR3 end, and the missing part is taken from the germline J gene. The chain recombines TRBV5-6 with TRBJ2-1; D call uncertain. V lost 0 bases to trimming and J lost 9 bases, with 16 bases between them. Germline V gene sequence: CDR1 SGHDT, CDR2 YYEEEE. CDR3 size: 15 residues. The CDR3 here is CASSLEARPVGEQFF. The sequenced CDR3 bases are TGTGCCAGCAGCTTGGAAGCGCGGCCAGTGGGTGAG.

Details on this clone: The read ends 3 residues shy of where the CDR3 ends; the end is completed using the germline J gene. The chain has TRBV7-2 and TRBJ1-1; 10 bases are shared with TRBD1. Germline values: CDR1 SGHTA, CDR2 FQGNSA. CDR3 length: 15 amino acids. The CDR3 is CASSLAYGTGVEAFF. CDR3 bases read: TGTGCCAGCAGCTTAGCCTACGGGACAGGGGTAGAA.

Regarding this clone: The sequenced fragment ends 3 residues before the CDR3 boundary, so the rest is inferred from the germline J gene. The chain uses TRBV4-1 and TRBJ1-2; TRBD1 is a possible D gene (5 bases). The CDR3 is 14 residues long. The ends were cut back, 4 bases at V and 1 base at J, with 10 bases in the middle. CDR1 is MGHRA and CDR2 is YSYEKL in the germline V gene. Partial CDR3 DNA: TGCGCCAGCAGCCTAGACAGTCGTAACTATGGC. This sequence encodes CASSLDSRNYG. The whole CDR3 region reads CASSLDSRNYGYTF.

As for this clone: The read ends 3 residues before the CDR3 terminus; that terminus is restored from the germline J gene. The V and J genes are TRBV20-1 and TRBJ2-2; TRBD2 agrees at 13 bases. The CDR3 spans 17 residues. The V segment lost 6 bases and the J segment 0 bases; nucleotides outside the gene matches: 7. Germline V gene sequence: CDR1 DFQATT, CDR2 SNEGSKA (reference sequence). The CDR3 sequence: CSATELAGGPNTGELFF. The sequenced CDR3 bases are TGCAGTGCAACAGAACTAGCGGGGGGGCCGAACACCGGGGAG.

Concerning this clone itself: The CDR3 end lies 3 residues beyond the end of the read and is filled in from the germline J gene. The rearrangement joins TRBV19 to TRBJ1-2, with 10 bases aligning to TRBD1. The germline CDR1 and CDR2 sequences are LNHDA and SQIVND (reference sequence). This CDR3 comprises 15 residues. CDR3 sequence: CASSLTGTGELGYTF. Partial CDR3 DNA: TGTGCCAGTAGTCTTACCGGGACAGGGGAGTTGGGC.

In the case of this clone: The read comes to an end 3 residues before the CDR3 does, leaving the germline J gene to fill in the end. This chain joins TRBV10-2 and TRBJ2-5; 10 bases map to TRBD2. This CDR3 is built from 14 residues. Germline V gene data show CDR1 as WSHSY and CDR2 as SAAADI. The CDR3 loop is CASSLLAGTDTQYF. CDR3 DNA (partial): TGCGCCAGCAGCCTACTAGCGGGGACAGATACC.

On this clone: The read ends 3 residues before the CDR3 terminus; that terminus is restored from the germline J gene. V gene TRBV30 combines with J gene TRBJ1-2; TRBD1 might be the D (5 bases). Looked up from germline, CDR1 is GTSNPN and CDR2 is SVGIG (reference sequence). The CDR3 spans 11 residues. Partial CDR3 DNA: TGTGCCTGGAAGGGGCAAGAGACC. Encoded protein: CAWKGQET. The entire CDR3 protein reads CAWKGQETYTF.

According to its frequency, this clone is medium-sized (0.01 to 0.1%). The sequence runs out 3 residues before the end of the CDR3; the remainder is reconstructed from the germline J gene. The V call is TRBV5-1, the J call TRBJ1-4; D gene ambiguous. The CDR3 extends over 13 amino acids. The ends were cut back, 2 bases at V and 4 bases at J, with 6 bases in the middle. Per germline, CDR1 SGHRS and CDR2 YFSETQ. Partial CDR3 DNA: TGCGCCAGCAGCTTAGCGGTTAATGAAAAA. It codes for CASSLAVNEK. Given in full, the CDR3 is CASSLAVNEKLFF.

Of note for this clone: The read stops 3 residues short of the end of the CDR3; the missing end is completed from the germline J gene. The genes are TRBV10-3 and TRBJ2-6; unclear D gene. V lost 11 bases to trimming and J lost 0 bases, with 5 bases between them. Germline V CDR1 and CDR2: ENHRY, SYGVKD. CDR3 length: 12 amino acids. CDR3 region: CASSSGANVLTF. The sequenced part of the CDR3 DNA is TGTGCCTCCAGCTCTGGGGCCAACGTC.

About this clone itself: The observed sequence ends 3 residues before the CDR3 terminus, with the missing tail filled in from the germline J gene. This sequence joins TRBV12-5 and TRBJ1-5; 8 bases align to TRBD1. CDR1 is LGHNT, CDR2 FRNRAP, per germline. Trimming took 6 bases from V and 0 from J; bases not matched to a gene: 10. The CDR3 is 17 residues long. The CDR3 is CASGTGVHENSNQPQHF. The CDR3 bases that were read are TGTGCTAGTGGGACAGGGGTCCACGAAAATAGCAATCAGCCC.

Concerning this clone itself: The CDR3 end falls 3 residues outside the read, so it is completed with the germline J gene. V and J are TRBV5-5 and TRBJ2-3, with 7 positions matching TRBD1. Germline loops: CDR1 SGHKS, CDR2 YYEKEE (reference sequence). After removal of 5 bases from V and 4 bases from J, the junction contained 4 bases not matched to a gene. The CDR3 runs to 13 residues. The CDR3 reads CASRPQGADTQYF. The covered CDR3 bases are TGTGCCAGCAGACCGCAGGGGGCAGATACG. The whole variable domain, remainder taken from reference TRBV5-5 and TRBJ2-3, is DAGVTQSPTHLIKTRGQQVTLRCSPISGHKSVSWYQQVLGQGPQFIFQYYEKEERGRGNFPDRFSARQFPNYSSELNVNALLLGDSALYLCASRPQGADTQYFGPGTRLTVL.

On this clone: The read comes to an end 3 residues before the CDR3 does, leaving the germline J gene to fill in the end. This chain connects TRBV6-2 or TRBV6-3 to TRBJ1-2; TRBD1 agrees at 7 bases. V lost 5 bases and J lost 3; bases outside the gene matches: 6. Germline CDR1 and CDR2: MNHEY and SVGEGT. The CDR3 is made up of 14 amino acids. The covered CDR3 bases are TGTGCCAGCAGTCCGTCACAGGGGTACTATGGC. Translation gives CASSPSQGYYG. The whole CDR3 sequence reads CASSPSQGYYGYTF.

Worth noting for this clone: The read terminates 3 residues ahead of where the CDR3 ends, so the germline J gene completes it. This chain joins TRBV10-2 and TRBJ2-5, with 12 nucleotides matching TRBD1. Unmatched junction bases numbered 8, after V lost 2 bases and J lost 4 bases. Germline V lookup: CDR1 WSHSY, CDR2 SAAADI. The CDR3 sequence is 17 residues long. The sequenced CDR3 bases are TGCGCCAGCAGTGAGAGGGGACAGGGGGCTTGGGTAGAGACC. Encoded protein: CASSERGQGAWVET. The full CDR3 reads CASSERGQGAWVETQYF.

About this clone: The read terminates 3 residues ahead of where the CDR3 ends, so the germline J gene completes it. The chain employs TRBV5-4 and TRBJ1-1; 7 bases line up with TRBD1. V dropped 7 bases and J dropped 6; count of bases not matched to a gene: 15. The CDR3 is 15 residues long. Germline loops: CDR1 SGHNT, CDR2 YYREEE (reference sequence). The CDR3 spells CASSSTGSNLAEAFF. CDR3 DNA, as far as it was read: TGTGCCAGCTCCTCGACAGGGAGTAATCTCGCTGAA. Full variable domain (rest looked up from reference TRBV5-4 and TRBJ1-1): ETGVTQSPTHLIKTRGQQVTLRCSSQSGHNTVSWYQQALGQGPQFIFQYYREEENGRGNFPPRFSGLQFPNYSSELNVNALELDDSALYLCASSSTGSNLAEAFFGQGTRLTVV.

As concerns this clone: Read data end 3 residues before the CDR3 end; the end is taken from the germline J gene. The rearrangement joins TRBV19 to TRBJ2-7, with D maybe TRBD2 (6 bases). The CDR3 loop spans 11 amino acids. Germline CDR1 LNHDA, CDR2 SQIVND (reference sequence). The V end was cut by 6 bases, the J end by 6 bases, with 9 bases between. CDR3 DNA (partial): TGTGCCAGTAGGGAGGGCTCCGAG. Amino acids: CASREGSE. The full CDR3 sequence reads CASREGSEQYF.

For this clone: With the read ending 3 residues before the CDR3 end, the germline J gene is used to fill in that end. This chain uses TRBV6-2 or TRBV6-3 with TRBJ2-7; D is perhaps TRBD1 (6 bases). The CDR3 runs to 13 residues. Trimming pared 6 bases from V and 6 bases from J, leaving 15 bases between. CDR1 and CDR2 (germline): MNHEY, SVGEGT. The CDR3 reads CASRLRSGAEQYF. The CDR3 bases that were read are TGTGCCAGCAGGTTGAGATCAGGGGCCGAG.

The CDR3 sequence: CASSFRLNTDTQYF. CDR3 bases read: TGTGCCAGCAGCTTCCGACTAAACACAGATACG. The rearrangement links TRBV7-2 to TRBJ2-3, with a tentative D call TRBD2 (5 bases). The read comes to an end 3 residues before the CDR3 does, leaving the germline J gene to fill in the end. CDR1 and CDR2 (germline): SGHTA, FQGNSA. The V gene lost 3 bases and the J gene lost 2 bases, with 9 bases spanning the gap. The CDR3 consists of 14 residues.